These 20 T cell receptor beta chains originate from one sample sequenced in a study of cytomegalovirus exposure and HLA in healthy donors. Amplification used 60 Vbeta primers and 13 Jbeta primers. Clones were sequenced by immunoSEQ multiplex PCR, and TCRdb holds only the in-frame ones, with some missing. The specimen's table records about 46,000 clones. Sequenced: PBMCs. These receptors were obtained from a woman aged 40 to 50 in good health and CMV-seronegative.

V is TRBV7-9 and J is TRBJ1-1, with 8 bases aligning to TRBD1. The CDR3 spans 12 residues. Per the germline V gene, CDR1 is SEHNR and CDR2 is FQNEAQ (reference sequence). V lost 1 base, J lost 8 bases, and 0 bases stayed unmatched. The CDR3 spells CASSLGQGEAFF. The CDR3 region has the DNA TGTGCCAGCAGCTTAGGACAGGGGGAAGCTTTCTTT.

CDR3 in DNA: TGTGCCAGCTCACCCGAAACAGGGGGAGAAGAGACCCAGTACTTC. Its translation is CASSPETGGEETQYF. The V call is TRBV18, the J call TRBJ2-5; TRBD1 aligns across 8 bases. Germline V gene sequence: CDR1 KGHSH, CDR2 LQKENI. The CDR3 runs to 15 residues. V lost 3 bases to trimming and J lost 3 bases; unmatched junction nucleotides: 6.

V usage is TRBV6-1 and J usage is TRBJ1-2, with 7 bases identical to TRBD1. Germline V gene lookup returns CDR1 MNHNS and CDR2 SASEGT. The CDR3 covers 13 residues. V shed 3 bases and J 7 bases; nucleotides not matched to a gene: 5. DNA of the CDR3: TGTGCCAGCAGTGAGGGCAGGGGGGTTGGCTACACCTTC. Amino acid sequence: CASSEGRGVGYTF.

DNA for the CDR3: TGTGCCAGCAGTTTCACCGGGACAGGGGTCGGGGAGCTGTTTTTT. This translates into CASSFTGTGVGELFF. V usage is TRBV2 and J usage is TRBJ2-2, with 10 bases matching TRBD1. The CDR3 is 15 amino acids. Germline V gene lookup returns CDR1 SNHLY and CDR2 FYNNEI. J lost 7 bases, V lost 5 bases, and 7 bases had no gene match.

The V gene is TRBV4-2, the J gene TRBJ2-1; 9 bases are shared with TRBD1. Per the germline V gene, CDR1 is LGHNA and CDR2 is YNFKEQ. The V and J ends lost 0 bases and 5 bases, in that order; junction bases with no gene match: 5. This CDR3 has 16 amino acids. As DNA, the CDR3 is TGTGCCAGCAGCCAAGACGGGGACAGGGTGGACAATGAGCAGTTCTTC. Protein: CASSQDGDRVDNEQFF.

The chain links TRBV19 to TRBJ2-3; 7 nucleotides align to TRBD1. V lost 5 bases, J lost 3 bases, and 11 bases stayed unmatched. The germline V gene encodes CDR1 LNHDA and CDR2 SQIVND (reference sequence). This CDR3 comprises 16 residues. CDR3 coding DNA: TGTGCCAGTAGTCGATCGGGACAGAGCTTAACAGATACGCAGTATTTT. Encoded protein: CASSRSGQSLTDTQYF.

The rearrangement joins TRBV19 to TRBJ2-5; TRBD2 matches 15 bases. This CDR3 region has 18 residues. Germline CDR1 is LNHDA and CDR2 is SQIVND (reference sequence). Germline trimming cut 4 bases from V and 2 bases from J; bases unmatched to any gene: 8. In DNA form, the CDR3 reads TGTGCCAGTAGTAAGTACGGACTAGCGGGAGGGCTACAAGAGACCCAGTACTTC. It translates to CASSKYGLAGGLQETQYF.

The genes are TRBV11-2 and TRBJ2-7; D is possibly TRBD1 (7 bases). The V gene's germline CDR1 is SGHAT and CDR2 FQNNGV. This CDR3 contains 13 residues. Trimming took 10 bases from V and 2 from J, leaving 15 bases between them. CDR3 residues: CATRRDRPYEQYF. In DNA, the CDR3 is TGTGCCACGCGGCGGGACAGACCCTACGAGCAGTACTTC.

This chain uses TRBV7-3 with TRBJ2-2; 8 nucleotides line up with TRBD1. This CDR3 is 16 amino acids long. Unmatched junction bases numbered 5, after V lost 5 bases and J lost 0 bases. Looked up from germline, CDR1 is SGHTA and CDR2 is FQGTGA. In DNA, the CDR3 is TGTGCCAGCAGCCTTCAGACAGGGGCGAACACCGGGGAGCTGTTTTTT. Its translation is CASSLQTGANTGELFF.

The J gene is TRBJ2-7, the V gene TRBV11-2; possibly TRBD1 for D (6 bases). CDR1 SGHAT and CDR2 FQNNGV come from the germline V gene. The CDR3 runs to 16 residues. The ends were cut back, 5 bases at V and 2 bases at J, with 19 bases in the middle. The CDR3 nucleotides read TGTGCCAGCAGCCGTCAGAATGACAGGTCCCCCTACGAGCAGTACTTC. Translation: CASSRQNDRSPYEQYF.

The genes are TRBV5-1 and TRBJ2-1, with TRBD1 matching over 7 bases. The CDR3 extends over 14 amino acids. Germline loops: CDR1 SGHRS, CDR2 YFSETQ. The V segment lost 2 bases and the J segment 4 bases; nucleotides outside the gene matches: 3. The CDR3 region is CASSLGDRYNEQFF. CDR3 coding DNA: TGCGCCAGCAGCTTAGGGGACAGATACAATGAGCAGTTCTTC.

The gene calls are TRBV9 and TRBJ2-3, with D tentatively TRBD2 (6 bases). The length of the CDR3 is 14 residues. V dropped 4 bases and J dropped 2 bases, with 11 bases sitting between them. Germline V lookup: CDR1 SGDLS, CDR2 YYNGEE. CDR3 in amino acids: CASSPGTSTDTQYF. CDR3 nucleotides: TGTGCCAGCAGCCCCGGGACTTCCACAGATACGCAGTATTTT.

V is TRBV9 and J is TRBJ2-1; 11 bases match TRBD2. The germline gives CDR1 SGDLS, CDR2 YYNGEE. Trimming took 3 bases from V and 4 from J; bases not matched to a gene: 0. This CDR3 region has 14 residues. CDR3 loop: CASSGTSGYNEQFF. Written as DNA, the CDR3 is TGTGCCAGCAGCGGGACTAGCGGGTACAATGAGCAGTTCTTC.

V usage is TRBV5-1 and J usage is TRBJ2-5; 7 bases are a match to TRBD1. From germline, CDR1 is SGHRS and CDR2 YFSETQ. Losses at the gene ends were 3 bases for V and 1 base for J; bases not matched to a gene: 3. The CDR3 totals 14 residues. The CDR3, as DNA: TGCGCCAGCAGCTCGGGACAGATCCAAGAGACCCAGTACTTC. This encodes CASSSGQIQETQYF. Filled out from reference TRBV5-1 and TRBJ2-5, the complete variable domain reads KAGVTQTPRYLIKTRGQQVTLSCSPISGHRSVSWYQQTPGQGLQFLFEYFSETQRNKGNFPGRFSGRQFSNSRSEMNVSTLELGDSALYLCASSSGQIQETQYFGPGTRLLVL.

The V call is TRBV27, the J call TRBJ2-1; D may be TRBD2 (6 bases). CDR3 length: 16 residues. Per germline, CDR1 MNHEY and CDR2 SMNVEV (reference sequence). The germline V and J ends were trimmed by 7 bases and 0 bases, with 16 bases remaining between them. This CDR3 reads CASNDGGTSSYNEQFF. Here the CDR3 DNA reads TGTGCCAGCAACGATGGGGGGACGAGCTCCTACAATGAGCAGTTCTTC.

The chain combines TRBV9 with TRBJ1-3; TRBD1 might be the D (5 bases). This CDR3 contains 14 residues. CDR1 SGDLS and CDR2 YYNGEE come from the germline V gene. Trimming took 1 base from V and 0 from J, leaving 5 bases between them. CDR3 nucleotide sequence: TGTGCCAGCAGCGTACAGGGCTCTGGAAACACCATATATTTT. It specifies CASSVQGSGNTIYF.

The V and J genes are TRBV29-1 and TRBJ2-5; D is unresolved. Per germline, CDR1 SQVTM and CDR2 ANQGSEA. The ends were cut back, 0 bases at V and 1 base at J, with 12 bases in the middle. The CDR3 runs to 15 residues. For the CDR3, the DNA is TGCAGCGTTGAAGATGGCGAGACACTCCAAGAGACCCAGTACTTC. Protein product: CSVEDGETLQETQYF. Complete variable domain (other parts from reference TRBV29-1 and TRBJ2-5): SAVISQKPSRDICQRGTSLTIQCQVDSQVTMMFWYRQQPGQSLTLIATANQGSEATYESGFVIDKFPISRPNLTFSTLTVSNMSPEDSSIYLCSVEDGETLQETQYFGPGTRLLVL.

The chain links TRBV28 to TRBJ1-5; 8 bases match TRBD1. Germline V lookup: CDR1 MDHEN, CDR2 SYDVKM. This CDR3 comprises 16 residues. The junction had 9 bases not matched to a gene; V was cut back by 5 bases and J by 3 bases. CDR3 nucleotide sequence: TGTGCCAGCAGTCACCGACAGGGGTTTACCAATCAGCCCCAGCATTTT. Translation gives CASSHRQGFTNQPQHF.

This chain uses TRBV15 with TRBJ2-5; TRBD2 aligns across 16 bases. This CDR3 has 19 amino acids. V lost 5 bases to trimming and J lost 6 bases; unmatched junction nucleotides: 15. CDR1 is LNHNV and CDR2 is YYDKDF in the germline V gene (reference sequence). DNA for the CDR3: TGTGCCACCAGCCGGCCCGGGACTAGCGGGAGGGTACATGTCCAGACCCAGTACTTC. It codes for CATSRPGTSGRVHVQTQYF.

The J gene is TRBJ2-2, the V gene TRBV5-1; the D is unclear. Per germline, CDR1 SGHRS and CDR2 YFSETQ. This CDR3 contains 15 residues. V was shortened by 4 bases and J by 1 base, with 11 bases between the two germline ends. The CDR3 reads CASSGFTGNTGELFF. CDR3 DNA sequence: TGCGCCAGCAGCGGGTTTACGGGGAACACCGGGGAGCTGTTTTTT.